This T cell receptor (beta chain) was sequenced during a study of CD8 T cells in Susac syndrome. RNA totalling about 0.45 to 1 ug underwent reverse transcription with random hexamers. Amplification of TCR beta CDR3 by immunoSEQ multiplex PCR spanned 54 Vbeta and 13 Jbeta. TCRdb re-analysed the immunoSEQ multiplex PCR reads in MiXCR, keeping a single row per CDR3 protein. Of around 140,000 distinct CDR3 sequences detected, around 80% appear once; the ten largest clones hold about 0.51%. The CDR3 spans 14 residues. Trimming left V 0 bases short and J 7 bases short, with 13 bases between. Looked up from germline, CDR1 is SNHLY and CDR2 is FYNNEI.

Sequencing was performed on CD8+ T cells from PBMCs. This receptor was obtained from a human donor with multiple sclerosis. The chain combines TRBV2 with TRBJ2-7, with D hard to call. CDR3 bases: TGTGCCAGCAGTGAAGCGCTCCACCCCTGGGAGCAGTACGTC. This codes for CASSEALHPWEQYV.